This TCR beta chain was captured by sequencing in a study of T cell repertoires in ileal Crohn's disease. In the case of this clone: Its antigen is not identified.

The table came from immunoSEQ multiplex PCR; TCRdb's copy has only in-frame clones and leaves some out. The sample yields over 15,000 clones, over 65% seen once. Patients were adults with ileal or ileocolonic Crohn's disease needing resection. Study-level points and caveats: Endoscopic recurrence occurred in every patient whose clonality exceeded 26.8%. Compared with non-smokers, active smokers at surgery showed more clonal expansions.

The source is an adult with Crohn's disease. Sequenced sample: ileal tissue.

CDR3 nucleotides: TGTGCCAGCAGCGTTTCAGGGGTTGGTGGCTACACCTTC. Translated, it gives CASSVSGVGGYTF. The chain combines TRBV9 with TRBJ1-2, with a possible D match to TRBD1 (6 bases). Trimming stripped 2 bases from V and 7 bases from J, with 12 bases between. Germline V CDR1 and CDR2: SGDLS, YYNGEE. The CDR3 is 13 amino acids.